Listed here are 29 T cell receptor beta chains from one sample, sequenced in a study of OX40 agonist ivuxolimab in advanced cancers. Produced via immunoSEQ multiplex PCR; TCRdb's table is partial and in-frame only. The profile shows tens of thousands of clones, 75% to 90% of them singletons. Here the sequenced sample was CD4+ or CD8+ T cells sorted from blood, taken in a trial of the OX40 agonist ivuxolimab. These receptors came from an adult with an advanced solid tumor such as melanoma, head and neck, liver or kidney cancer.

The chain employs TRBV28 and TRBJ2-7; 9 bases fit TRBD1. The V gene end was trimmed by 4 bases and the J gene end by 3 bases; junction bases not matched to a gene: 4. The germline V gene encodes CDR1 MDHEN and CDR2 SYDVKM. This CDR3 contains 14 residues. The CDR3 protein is CASSSDRGVYEQYF. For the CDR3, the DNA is TGTGCCAGCAGTTCAGACAGGGGGGTCTACGAGCAGTACTTC.

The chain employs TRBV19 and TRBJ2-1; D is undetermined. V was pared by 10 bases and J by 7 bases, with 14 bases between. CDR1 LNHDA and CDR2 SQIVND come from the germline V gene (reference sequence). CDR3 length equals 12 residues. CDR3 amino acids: CATTSNGNEQFF. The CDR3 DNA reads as TGTGCCACCACCTCTAACGGGAATGAGCAGTTCTTC.

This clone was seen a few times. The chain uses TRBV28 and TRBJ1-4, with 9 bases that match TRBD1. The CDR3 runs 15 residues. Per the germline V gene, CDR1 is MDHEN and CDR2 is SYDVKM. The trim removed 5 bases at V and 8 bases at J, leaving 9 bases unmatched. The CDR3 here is CASSAPGQGGEKLFF. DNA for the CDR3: TGTGCCAGCAGTGCGCCGGGACAGGGTGGGGAAAAACTGTTTTTT.

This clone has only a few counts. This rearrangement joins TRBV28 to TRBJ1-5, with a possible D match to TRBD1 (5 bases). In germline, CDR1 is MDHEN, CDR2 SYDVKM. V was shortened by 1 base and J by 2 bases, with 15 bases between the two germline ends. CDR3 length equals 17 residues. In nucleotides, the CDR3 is TGTGCCAGCAGTTTATTGCAGGGCCAGGCCGGCAATCAGCCCCAGCATTTT. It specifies CASSLLQGQAGNQPQHF.

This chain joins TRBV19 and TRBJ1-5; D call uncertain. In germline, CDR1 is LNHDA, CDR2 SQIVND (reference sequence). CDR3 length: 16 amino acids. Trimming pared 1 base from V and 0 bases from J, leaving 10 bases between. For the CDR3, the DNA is TGTGCCAGTAGTATAGGTGGGTTGGATAGCAATCAGCCCCAGCATTTT. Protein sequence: CASSIGGLDSNQPQHF. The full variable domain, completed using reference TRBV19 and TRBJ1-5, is DGGITQSPKYLFRKEGQNVTLSCEQNLNHDAMYWYRQDPGQGLRLIYYSQIVNDFQKGDIAEGYSVSREKKESFPLTVTSAQKNPTAFYLCASSIGGLDSNQPQHFGDGTRLSIL.

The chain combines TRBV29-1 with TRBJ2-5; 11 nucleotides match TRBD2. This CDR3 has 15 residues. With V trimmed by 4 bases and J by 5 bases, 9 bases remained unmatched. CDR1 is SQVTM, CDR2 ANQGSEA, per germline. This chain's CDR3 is CSVVGLAGGRETQYF. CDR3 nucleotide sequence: TGCAGCGTTGTAGGCTTAGCGGGGGGGCGGGAGACCCAGTACTTC.

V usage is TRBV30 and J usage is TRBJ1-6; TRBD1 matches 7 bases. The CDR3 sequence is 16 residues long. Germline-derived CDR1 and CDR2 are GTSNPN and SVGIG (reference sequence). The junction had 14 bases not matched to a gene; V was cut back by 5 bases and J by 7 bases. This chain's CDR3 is CAWGMLPGQQNSPLHF. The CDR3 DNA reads TGTGCCTGGGGGATGCTTCCGGGACAGCAAAATTCACCCCTCCACTTT.

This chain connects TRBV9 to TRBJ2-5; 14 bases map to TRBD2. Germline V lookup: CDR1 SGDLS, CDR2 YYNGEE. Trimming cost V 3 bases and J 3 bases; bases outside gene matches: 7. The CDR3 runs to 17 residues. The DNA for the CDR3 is TGTGCCAGCAGCGGGCCCCGACTAGCGGGAGGGGAAGAGACCCAGTACTTC. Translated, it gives CASSGPRLAGGEETQYF.

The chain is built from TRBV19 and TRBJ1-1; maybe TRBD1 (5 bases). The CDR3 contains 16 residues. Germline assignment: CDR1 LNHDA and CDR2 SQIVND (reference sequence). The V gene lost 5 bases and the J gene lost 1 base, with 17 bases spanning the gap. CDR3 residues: CASSSHLGGQNTEAFF. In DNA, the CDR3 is TGTGCCAGTAGTTCGCACCTCGGGGGTCAGAACACTGAAGCTTTCTTT.

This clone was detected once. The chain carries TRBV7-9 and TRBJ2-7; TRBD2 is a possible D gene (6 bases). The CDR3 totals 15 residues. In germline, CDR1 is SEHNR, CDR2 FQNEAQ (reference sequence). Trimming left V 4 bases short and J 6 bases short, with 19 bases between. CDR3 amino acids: CASSSPAFGGGEQYF. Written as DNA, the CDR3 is TGTGCCAGCAGCTCCCCGGCGTTTGGGGGAGGCGAGCAGTACTTC.

The CDR3 sequence: CASSKGPSDRDSQETQYF. CDR3 bases: TGTGCCAGCAGCAAAGGCCCCTCGGACAGGGATAGCCAAGAGACCCAGTACTTC. The V and J genes are TRBV21-1 and TRBJ2-5; the DNA was not used to check the table's D call, TRBD1. TRBV21-1 is a pseudogene. The CDR3 is made up of 18 amino acids.

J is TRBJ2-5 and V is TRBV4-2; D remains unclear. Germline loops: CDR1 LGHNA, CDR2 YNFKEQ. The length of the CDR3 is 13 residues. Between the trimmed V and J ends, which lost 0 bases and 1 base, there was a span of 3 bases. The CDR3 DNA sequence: TGTGCCAGCAGCCAAGAGGTCCAAGAGACCCAGTACTTC. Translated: CASSQEVQETQYF.

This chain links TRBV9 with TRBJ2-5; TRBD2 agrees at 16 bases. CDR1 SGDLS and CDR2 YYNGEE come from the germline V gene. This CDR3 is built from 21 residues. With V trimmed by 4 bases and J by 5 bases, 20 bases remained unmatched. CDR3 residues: CASSQPLTSGTSGRAGETQYF. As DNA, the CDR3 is TGTGCCAGCAGCCAACCCCTCACCAGCGGGACTAGCGGGAGGGCAGGGGAGACCCAGTACTTC.

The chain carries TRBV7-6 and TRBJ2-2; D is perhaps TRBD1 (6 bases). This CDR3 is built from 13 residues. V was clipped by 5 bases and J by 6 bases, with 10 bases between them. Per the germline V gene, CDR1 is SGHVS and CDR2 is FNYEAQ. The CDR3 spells CASSPRGAGELFF. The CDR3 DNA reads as TGTGCCAGCAGCCCCAGGGGTGCCGGGGAGCTGTTTTTT.

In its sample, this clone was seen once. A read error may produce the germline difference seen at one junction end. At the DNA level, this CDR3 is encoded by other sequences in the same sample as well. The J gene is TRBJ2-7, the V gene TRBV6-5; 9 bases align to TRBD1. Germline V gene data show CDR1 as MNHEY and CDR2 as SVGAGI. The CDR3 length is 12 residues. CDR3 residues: CASKIPGQGYHF. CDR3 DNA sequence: TGTGCCAGCAAAATACCGGGACAGGGCTACCACTTC.

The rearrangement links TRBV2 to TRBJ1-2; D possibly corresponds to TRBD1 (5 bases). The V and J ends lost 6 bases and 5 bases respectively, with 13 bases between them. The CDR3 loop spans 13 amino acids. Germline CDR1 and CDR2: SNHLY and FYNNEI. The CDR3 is CASRSDSGYGYTF. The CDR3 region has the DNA TGTGCCAGCAGGTCAGACAGTGGGTATGGCTACACCTTC.

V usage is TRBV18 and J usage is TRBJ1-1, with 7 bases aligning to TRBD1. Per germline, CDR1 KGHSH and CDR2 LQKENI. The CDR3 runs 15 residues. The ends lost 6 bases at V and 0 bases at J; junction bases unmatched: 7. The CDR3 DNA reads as TGTGCCAGCTCCCCAACCGGGACAGTGAACACTGAAGCTTTCTTT. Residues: CASSPTGTVNTEAFF. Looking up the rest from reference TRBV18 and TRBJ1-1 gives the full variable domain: NAGVMQNPRHLVRRRGQEARLRCSPMKGHSHVYWYRQLPEEGLKFMVYLQKENIIDESGMPKERFSAEFPKEGPSILRIQQVVRGDSAAYFCASSPTGTVNTEAFFGQGTRLTVV.

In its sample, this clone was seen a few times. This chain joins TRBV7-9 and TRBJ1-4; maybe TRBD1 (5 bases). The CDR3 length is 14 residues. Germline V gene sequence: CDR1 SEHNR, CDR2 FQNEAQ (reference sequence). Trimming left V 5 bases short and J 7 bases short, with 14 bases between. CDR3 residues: CASSPWGGGEKLFF. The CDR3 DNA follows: TGTGCCAGCAGCCCGTGGGGCGGGGGTGAAAAACTGTTTTTT.

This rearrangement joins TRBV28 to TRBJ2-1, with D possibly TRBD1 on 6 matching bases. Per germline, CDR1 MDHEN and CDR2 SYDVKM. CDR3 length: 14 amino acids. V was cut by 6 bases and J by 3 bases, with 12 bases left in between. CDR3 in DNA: TGTGCCAGCAGCGAAGGGGACATCTACAATGAGCAGTTCTTC. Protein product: CASSEGDIYNEQFF. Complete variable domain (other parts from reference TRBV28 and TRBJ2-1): DVKVTQSSRYLVKRTGEKVFLECVQDMDHENMFWYRQDPGLGLRLIYFSYDVKMKEKGDIPEGYSVSREKKERFSLILESASTNQTSMYLCASSEGDIYNEQFFGPGTRLTVL.

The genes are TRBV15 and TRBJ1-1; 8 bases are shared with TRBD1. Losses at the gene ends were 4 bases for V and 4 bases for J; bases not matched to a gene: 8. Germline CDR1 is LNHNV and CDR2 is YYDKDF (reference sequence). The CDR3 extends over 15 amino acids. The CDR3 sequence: CATSTKTGAGTEAFF. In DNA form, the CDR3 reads TGTGCCACCAGCACCAAGACAGGGGCGGGCACTGAAGCTTTCTTT.

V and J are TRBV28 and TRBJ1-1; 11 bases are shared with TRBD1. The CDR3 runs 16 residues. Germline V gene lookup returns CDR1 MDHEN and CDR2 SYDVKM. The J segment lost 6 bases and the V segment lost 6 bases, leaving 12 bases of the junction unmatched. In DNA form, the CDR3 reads TGTGCCAGCAGCCAGGACAGGGGGCGGTGGGGGTCTGAAGCTTTCTTT. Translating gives CASSQDRGRWGSEAFF.

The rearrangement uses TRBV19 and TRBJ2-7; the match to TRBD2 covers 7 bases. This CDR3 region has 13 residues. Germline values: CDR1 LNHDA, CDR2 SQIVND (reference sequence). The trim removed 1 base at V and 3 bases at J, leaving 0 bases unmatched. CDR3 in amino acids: CASSIGEGYEQYF. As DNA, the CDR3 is TGTGCCAGTAGTATAGGGGAGGGCTACGAGCAGTACTTC.

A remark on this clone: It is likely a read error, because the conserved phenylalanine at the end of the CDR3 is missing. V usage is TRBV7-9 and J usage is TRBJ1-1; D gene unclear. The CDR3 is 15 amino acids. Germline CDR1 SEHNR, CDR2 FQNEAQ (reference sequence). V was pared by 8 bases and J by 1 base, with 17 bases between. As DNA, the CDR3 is TGTGCCAGCCAGGACCAGTCTGGAGCGAACACTGAAGCTTTCTCT. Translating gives CASQDQSGANTEAFS.

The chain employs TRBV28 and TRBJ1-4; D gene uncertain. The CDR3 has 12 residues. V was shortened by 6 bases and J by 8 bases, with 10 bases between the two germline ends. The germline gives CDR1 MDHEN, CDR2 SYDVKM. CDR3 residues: CASSLRPEKLFF. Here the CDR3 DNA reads TGTGCCAGCAGCCTCAGACCGGAAAAACTGTTTTTT.

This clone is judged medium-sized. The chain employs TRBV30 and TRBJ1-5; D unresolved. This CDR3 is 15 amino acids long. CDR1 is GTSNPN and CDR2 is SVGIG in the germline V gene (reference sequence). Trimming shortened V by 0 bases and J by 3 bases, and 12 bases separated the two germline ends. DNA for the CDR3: TGTGCCTGGAGTGTAGTGGGGAGGAACAATCAGCCCCAGCATTTT. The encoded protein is CAWSVVGRNNQPQHF.

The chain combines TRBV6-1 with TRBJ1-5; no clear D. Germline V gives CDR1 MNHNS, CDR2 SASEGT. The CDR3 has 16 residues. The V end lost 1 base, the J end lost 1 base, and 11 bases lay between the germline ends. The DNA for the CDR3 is TGTGCCAGCAGTGAAGGGGTTTTGAAGAGCAATCAGCCCCAGCATTTT. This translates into CASSEGVLKSNQPQHF.

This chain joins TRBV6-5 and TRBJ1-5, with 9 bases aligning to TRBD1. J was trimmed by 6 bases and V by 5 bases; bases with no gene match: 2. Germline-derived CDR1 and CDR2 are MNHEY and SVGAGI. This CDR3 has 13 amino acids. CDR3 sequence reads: CASSEQGAQPQHF. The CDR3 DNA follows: TGTGCCAGCAGTGAACAGGGGGCTCAGCCCCAGCATTTT.

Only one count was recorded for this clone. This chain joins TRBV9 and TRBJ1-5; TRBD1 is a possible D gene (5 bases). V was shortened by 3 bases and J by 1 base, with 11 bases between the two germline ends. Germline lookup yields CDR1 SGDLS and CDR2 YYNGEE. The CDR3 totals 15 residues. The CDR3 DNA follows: TGTGCCAGCAGCGCGGGAGAGGGGAGCAATCAGCCCCAGCATTTT. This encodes CASSAGEGSNQPQHF.

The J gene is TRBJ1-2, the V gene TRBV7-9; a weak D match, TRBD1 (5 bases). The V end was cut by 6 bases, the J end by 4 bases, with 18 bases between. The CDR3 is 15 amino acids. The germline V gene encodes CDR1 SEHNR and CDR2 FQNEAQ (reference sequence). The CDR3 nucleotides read TGTGCCAGCAGTTTTGGGGGGGTTGAGCGCTATGGCTACACCTTC. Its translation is CASSFGGVERYGYTF.